The TCR beta chain described here comes from a study of shared clonotypes between healthy human individuals. The germline gives CDR1 MGHRA, CDR2 YSYEKL. V lost 0 bases and J lost 5, with 17 bases in between. The CDR3 has 17 amino acids. Repertoires were generated with immunoSEQ multiplex PCR, while TCRdb's copy carries only in-frame clones and drops some. The sample includes a few million clones, 90% to 95% of them seen just once. This clone was seen a single time. The sample taken for sequencing was naive CD4+ T cells sorted from blood. Subset indicated: CD45RA+ positively selected. The chain carries TRBV4-1 and TRBJ2-1, with D perhaps TRBD2 (7 bases). The TCR sequence derives from a man between 18 and 35 years old in good health. The CDR3, as DNA: TGCGCCAGCAGCCAAGATAGAGGCGGGGGCCACGACAATGAGCAGTTCTTC. Translation gives CASSQDRGGGHDNEQFF.